This passage covers 21 T cell receptor beta chains from one sample sequenced in a study of blood T cells in healthy people across ages. With a J-beta primer mix and a sample-barcoded 5' primer, a second PCR ran about 6 to 11 cycles. TCRdb ran MiXCR on the 5' RACE reads and lists one entry per CDR3 protein. The sample lists 1.5 million to 2 million distinct CDR3 sequences, 28% occurring once. Specimen: blood. These receptors were collected from a woman between 25 and 40 years old in good health.

This clonotype was detected a few times. The rearrangement links TRBV12-3 or TRBV12-4 to TRBJ2-7, with TRBD1 identical over 10 bases. Losses at the gene ends were 5 bases for V and 3 bases for J; bases not matched to a gene: 7. The CDR3 runs to 15 residues. CDR3 DNA sequence: TGTGCCAGCAGTCGACAGGGACAGGGGTACTACGAGCAGTACTTC. This sequence encodes CASSRQGQGYYEQYF.

The sample holds a few counts of this clonotype. The gene calls are TRBV12-3 or TRBV12-4 and TRBJ1-5; 8 bases map to TRBD1. The CDR3 consists of 15 residues. Trimming cost V 5 bases and J 5 bases; bases outside gene matches: 8. The DNA of the CDR3 is TGTGCCAGCAGTGCCGGGCAGGGGGCCTATCAGCCCCAGCATTTT. Encoded protein: CASSAGQGAYQPQHF.

This clonotype was seen many times. The V call is TRBV7-2, the J call TRBJ2-7; D unclear. The germline V gene encodes CDR1 SGHTA and CDR2 FQGNSA. V was cut by 4 bases and J by 3 bases, with 7 bases left in between. The CDR3 spans 12 residues. CDR3 coding DNA: TGTGCCAGCAGCTCTCGAAACTACGAGCAGTACTTC. This encodes CASSSRNYEQYF.

The chain couples TRBV5-1 to TRBJ2-7; 11 nucleotides line up with TRBD2. Germline assignment: CDR1 SGHRS and CDR2 YFSETQ. J lost 3 bases, V lost 3 bases, and 8 bases had no gene match. CDR3 length equals 16 residues. The CDR3 loop reads CASSSPQLAGVYEQYF. CDR3 in DNA: TGCGCCAGCAGCTCCCCCCAACTAGCGGGGGTCTACGAGCAGTACTTC.

On this clonotype itself: A single base separates this from a much larger clone, so it may be a read error. The chain couples TRBV10-3 to TRBJ2-1, with D possibly being TRBD2 (6 bases). CDR1 is ENHRY, CDR2 SYGVKD, per germline. Deletions cut 4 bases from V and 7 bases from J, with 8 bases between. The CDR3 is 12 amino acids. CDR3 sequence: CAISGGGNEQFF. CDR3 bases: TGTGCCATCAGTGGTGGGGGGAATGAGCAGTTCTTC.

Points on this clonotype: This clone may be a read error of a much larger clone one base away. The gene calls are TRBV6-5 and TRBJ2-6, with no clear D. The CDR3 is 13 residues long. Per the germline V gene, CDR1 is MNHEY and CDR2 is SVGAGI. Written as DNA, the CDR3 is TGTGTCAGCACTTTTGCCGGGGCCAACGTCCTGACTTTC. Translated: CVSTFAGANVLTF.

This clonotype occurred a few times. The chain links TRBV20-1 to TRBJ1-5; no firm D call. The CDR3 is made up of 13 amino acids. CDR1 and CDR2 (germline): DFQATT, SNEGSKA (reference sequence). The V end lost 7 bases, the J end lost 0 bases, and 10 bases lay between the germline ends. DNA of the CDR3: TGCAGTGATGGAGAGGATAGCAATCAGCCCCAGCATTTT. It codes for CSDGEDSNQPQHF.

Here the CDR3 DNA reads TGTGCCAGCAGCAACCTGGATGCTACTGCCGGGGAGCTGTTTTTT. Translating it yields CASSNLDATAGELFF. The chain combines TRBV7-2 with TRBJ2-2; D call uncertain. The length of the CDR3 is 15 residues. V was clipped by 5 bases and J by 6 bases, with 16 bases between them. CDR1 is SGHTA and CDR2 is FQGNSA in the germline V gene.

This clonotype was detected only a few times. The rearrangement uses TRBV10-3 and TRBJ2-3; D perhaps matches TRBD1 (7 bases). Trimming removed 9 bases from V and 2 bases from J, with 12 bases in between. Germline V CDR1 and CDR2: ENHRY, SYGVKD. The CDR3 is made up of 13 amino acids. DNA for the CDR3: TGTGCCATTGCGGGACAGCACACAGATACGCAGTATTTT. Residues: CAIAGQHTDTQYF.

On this clonotype itself: A much larger clone lies one base from this, so it may be a read error. The rearrangement joins TRBV28 to TRBJ1-2; 8 bases line up with TRBD1. Per the germline V gene, CDR1 is MDHEN and CDR2 is SYDVKM. The length of the CDR3 is 14 residues. V lost 7 bases and J lost 0; bases outside the gene matches: 4. The CDR3 loop reads CASTPGQANYGYTF. The CDR3 nucleotides read TGTGCCAGCACCCCGGGACAGGCTAACTATGGCTACACCTTC.

This clonotype was observed a handful of times. The chain couples TRBV27 to TRBJ2-3; 13 bases are shared with TRBD2. This CDR3 is built from 17 residues. V lost 4 bases to trimming and J lost 2 bases; unmatched junction nucleotides: 6. Germline V gene data show CDR1 as MNHEY and CDR2 as SMNVEV (reference sequence). The CDR3 loop is CASSWWTSGGPTDTQYF. The DNA of the CDR3 is TGTGCCAGCAGTTGGTGGACTAGCGGGGGCCCCACAGATACGCAGTATTTT.

The table lists this clonotype with a few counts. The chain is built from TRBV5-1 and TRBJ1-6, with 8 bases that match TRBD1. V lost 4 bases to trimming and J lost 7 bases; unmatched junction nucleotides: 7. The CDR3 sequence is 15 residues long. CDR1 and CDR2 from the germline V gene are SGHRS and YFSETQ. CDR3: CASSLWTGMNSPLHF. The CDR3 DNA reads as TGCGCCAGCAGCCTTTGGACAGGGATGAATTCACCCCTCCACTTT.

This clonotype was seen once. The chain uses TRBV28 and TRBJ2-7; the D gene is possibly TRBD2 (6 bases). CDR3 length: 14 residues. Between the trimmed V and J ends, which lost 8 bases and 0 bases, there was a span of 14 bases. Looked up from germline, CDR1 is MDHEN and CDR2 is SYDVKM. CDR3 protein: CASCPRDSSYEQYF. CDR3 nucleotides: TGTGCCAGCTGCCCTCGGGACTCCTCCTACGAGCAGTACTTC.

This clonotype was found a few times. The gene calls are TRBV27 and TRBJ1-4; a possible D gene is TRBD1 (6 bases). Trimming removed 5 bases from V and 3 bases from J, with 16 bases in between. CDR1 MNHEY and CDR2 SMNVEV come from the germline V gene (reference sequence). This CDR3 is built from 16 residues. CDR3 nucleotide sequence: TGTGCCAGCAGTGATCAGGGGTATGGGGCTAATGAAAAACTGTTTTTT. Its translation is CASSDQGYGANEKLFF.

The table lists this clonotype with many counts. This sequence joins TRBV6-6 and TRBJ2-5, with D maybe TRBD2 (5 bases). The CDR3 consists of 13 residues. V lost 2 bases and J lost 4, with 8 bases in between. Per the germline V gene, CDR1 is MNHNY and CDR2 is SVGAGI (reference sequence). The CDR3 coding sequence is TGTGCCAGCAGTTACAGGGCGGGAGAGACCCAGTACTTC. Residues: CASSYRAGETQYF.

The CDR3 DNA reads as TGTGCCAGCAGCTACGCGGTTGGCCAGTTGGGATACGAGCAGTACTTC. It encodes CASSYAVGQLGYEQYF. The chain uses TRBV6-5 and TRBJ2-7, with D uncertain. CDR1 is MNHEY and CDR2 is SVGAGI in the germline V gene. V dropped 6 bases and J dropped 4 bases, with 22 bases sitting between them. CDR3 size: 16 residues.

The chain recombines TRBV4-1 with TRBJ1-6, with D unclear. Germline V gene lookup returns CDR1 MGHRA and CDR2 YSYEKL. Trimming took off 4 bases at V and 7 bases at J, with 23 bases between the two ends. The CDR3 loop spans 18 amino acids. The CDR3 protein is CASSPPEVSVLPNSPLHF. CDR3 bases: TGCGCCAGCAGCCCCCCAGAGGTCAGCGTACTGCCAAATTCACCCCTCCACTTT.

The table lists this clonotype with a few counts. The V and J genes are TRBV7-3 and TRBJ1-6; D may be TRBD1 (5 bases). Germline CDR1 reads SGHTA; CDR2 reads FQGTGA. The CDR3 has 13 amino acids. Trimming left V 5 bases short and J 8 bases short, with 10 bases between. The CDR3 nucleotides are TGTGCCAGCAGCGCTGAGGGGTATTCACCCCTCCACTTT. It specifies CASSAEGYSPLHF.

In its sample, this clonotype was seen a few times. The J gene is TRBJ2-1, the V gene TRBV29-1; TRBD2 matches 8 bases. Unmatched junction bases numbered 11, after V lost 4 bases and J lost 9 bases. Germline loops: CDR1 SQVTM, CDR2 ANQGSEA. The CDR3 covers 14 residues. The CDR3 loop reads CSVGVRGTSVEQFF. CDR3 DNA sequence: TGCAGCGTTGGGGTTCGAGGGACTAGTGTTGAGCAGTTCTTC.

Concerning this clonotype: Its ends do not fully match the called genes, so a read error is possible. In nucleotides, the CDR3 is TGTGCCGGCAGGGACGGGAGCGGGTACGAGCAGTACTTC. The encoded protein is CAGRDGSGYEQYF. The chain recombines TRBV2 with TRBJ2-7, with a possible D match to TRBD2 (6 bases). The CDR3 contains 13 residues. Germline CDR1 SNHLY, CDR2 FYNNEI.

This clonotype has just a few counts. This chain links TRBV5-1 with TRBJ2-7; perhaps TRBD2 as D (5 bases). Germline values: CDR1 SGHRS, CDR2 YFSETQ. The CDR3 is made up of 14 amino acids. V lost 3 bases and J 2 bases, leaving 12 bases between the germline ends. The CDR3 is CASSSWTGTYEQYF. The CDR3 nucleotides are TGCGCCAGCAGCTCCTGGACGGGGACCTACGAGCAGTACTTC.